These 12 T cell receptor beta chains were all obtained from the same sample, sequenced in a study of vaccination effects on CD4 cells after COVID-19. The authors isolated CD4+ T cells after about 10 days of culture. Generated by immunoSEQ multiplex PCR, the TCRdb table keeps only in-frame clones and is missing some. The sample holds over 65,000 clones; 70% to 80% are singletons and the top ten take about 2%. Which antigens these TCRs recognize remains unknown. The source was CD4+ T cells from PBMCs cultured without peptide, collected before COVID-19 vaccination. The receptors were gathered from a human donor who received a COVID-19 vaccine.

DNA for the CDR3: TGTGCCAGCAGCTTACAGGGACAGAGCTCTGGAAACACCATATATTTT. Its translation: CASSLQGQSSGNTIYF. The chain is built from TRBV7-2 and TRBJ1-3; 7 nucleotides line up with TRBD1. The V gene end was trimmed by 2 bases and the J gene end by 0 bases; junction bases not matched to a gene: 4. The CDR3 has 16 residues. CDR1 is SGHTA and CDR2 is FQGNSA in the germline V gene.

The CDR3: CASSPDVYNEQFF. DNA of the CDR3: TGTGCCAGCTCACCAGACGTATACAATGAGCAGTTCTTC. The chain employs TRBV18 and TRBJ2-1; D not certain. The V end was cut by 2 bases, the J end by 4 bases, with 6 bases between. CDR1 is KGHSH, CDR2 LQKENI, per germline. The CDR3 contains 13 residues.

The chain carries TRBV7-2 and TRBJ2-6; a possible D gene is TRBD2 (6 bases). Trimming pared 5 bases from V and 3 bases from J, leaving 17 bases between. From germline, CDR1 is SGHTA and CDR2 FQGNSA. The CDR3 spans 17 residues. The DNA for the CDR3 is TGTGCCAGCAGCCGGGAGCCCGAACAAGATGGGGCCAACGTCCTGACTTTC. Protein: CASSREPEQDGANVLTF.

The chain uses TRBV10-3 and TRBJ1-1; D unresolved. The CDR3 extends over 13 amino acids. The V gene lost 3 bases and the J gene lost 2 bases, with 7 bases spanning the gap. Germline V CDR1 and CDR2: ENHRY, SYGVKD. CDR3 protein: CAISEWANTEAFF. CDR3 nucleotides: TGTGCCATCAGTGAATGGGCTAACACTGAAGCTTTCTTT.

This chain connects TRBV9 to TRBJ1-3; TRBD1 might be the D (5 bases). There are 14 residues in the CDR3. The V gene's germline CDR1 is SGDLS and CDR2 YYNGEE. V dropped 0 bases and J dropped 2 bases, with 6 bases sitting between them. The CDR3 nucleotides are TGTGCCAGCAGCGTAGTGGGGGCTGGAAACACCATATATTTT. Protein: CASSVVGAGNTIYF.

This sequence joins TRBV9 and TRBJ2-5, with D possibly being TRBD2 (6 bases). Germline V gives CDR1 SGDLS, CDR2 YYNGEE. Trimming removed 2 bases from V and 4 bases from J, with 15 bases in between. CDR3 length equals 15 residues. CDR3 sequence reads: CASSVRPGGGETQYF. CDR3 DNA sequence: TGTGCCAGCAGCGTCAGGCCCGGGGGAGGAGAGACCCAGTACTTC.

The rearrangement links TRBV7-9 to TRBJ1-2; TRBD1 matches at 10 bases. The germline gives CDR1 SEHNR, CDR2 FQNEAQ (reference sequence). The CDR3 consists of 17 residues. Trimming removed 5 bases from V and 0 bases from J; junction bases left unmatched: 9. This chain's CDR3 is CASSDTGQGKTNYGYTF. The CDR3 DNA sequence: TGTGCCAGCAGCGACACGGGACAGGGGAAAACTAACTATGGCTACACCTTC.

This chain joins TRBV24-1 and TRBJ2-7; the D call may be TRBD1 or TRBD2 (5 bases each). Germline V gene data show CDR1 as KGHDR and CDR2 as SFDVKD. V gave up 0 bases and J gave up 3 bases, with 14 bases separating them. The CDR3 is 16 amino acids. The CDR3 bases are TGTGCCACCAGTGATTTGCCCCGGGACGGATACTACGAGCAGTACGTC. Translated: CATSDLPRDGYYEQYV.

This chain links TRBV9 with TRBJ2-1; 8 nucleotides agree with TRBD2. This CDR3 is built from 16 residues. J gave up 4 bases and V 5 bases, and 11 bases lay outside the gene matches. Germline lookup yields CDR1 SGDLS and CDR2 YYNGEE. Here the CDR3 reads CASSLTSGGPYNEQFF. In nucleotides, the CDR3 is TGTGCCAGCAGTCTTACAAGCGGGGGCCCGTACAATGAGCAGTTCTTC.

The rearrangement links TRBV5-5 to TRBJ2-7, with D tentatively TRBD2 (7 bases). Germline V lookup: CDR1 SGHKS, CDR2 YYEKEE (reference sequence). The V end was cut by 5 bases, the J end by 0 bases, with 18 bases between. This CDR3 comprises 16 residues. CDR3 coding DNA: TGTGCCAGCAGTCGAGATGGGGGGGCCCTCTCCTACGAGCAGTACGTC. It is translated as CASSRDGGALSYEQYV.

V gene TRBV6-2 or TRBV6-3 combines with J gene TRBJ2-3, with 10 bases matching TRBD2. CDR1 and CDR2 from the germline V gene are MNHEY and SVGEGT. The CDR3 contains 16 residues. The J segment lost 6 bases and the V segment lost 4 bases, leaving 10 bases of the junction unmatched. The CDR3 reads CASSSRGSGGLDTQYF. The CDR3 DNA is TGTGCCAGCAGTTCAAGAGGTAGCGGGGGGTTGGATACGCAGTATTTT.

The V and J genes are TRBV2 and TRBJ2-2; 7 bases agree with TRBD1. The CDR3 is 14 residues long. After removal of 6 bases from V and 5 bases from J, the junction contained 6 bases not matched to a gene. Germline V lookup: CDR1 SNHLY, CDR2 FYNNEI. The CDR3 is CASSRDSRTGELFF. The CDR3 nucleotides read TGTGCCAGCAGCAGGGACAGTAGGACCGGGGAGCTGTTTTTT.